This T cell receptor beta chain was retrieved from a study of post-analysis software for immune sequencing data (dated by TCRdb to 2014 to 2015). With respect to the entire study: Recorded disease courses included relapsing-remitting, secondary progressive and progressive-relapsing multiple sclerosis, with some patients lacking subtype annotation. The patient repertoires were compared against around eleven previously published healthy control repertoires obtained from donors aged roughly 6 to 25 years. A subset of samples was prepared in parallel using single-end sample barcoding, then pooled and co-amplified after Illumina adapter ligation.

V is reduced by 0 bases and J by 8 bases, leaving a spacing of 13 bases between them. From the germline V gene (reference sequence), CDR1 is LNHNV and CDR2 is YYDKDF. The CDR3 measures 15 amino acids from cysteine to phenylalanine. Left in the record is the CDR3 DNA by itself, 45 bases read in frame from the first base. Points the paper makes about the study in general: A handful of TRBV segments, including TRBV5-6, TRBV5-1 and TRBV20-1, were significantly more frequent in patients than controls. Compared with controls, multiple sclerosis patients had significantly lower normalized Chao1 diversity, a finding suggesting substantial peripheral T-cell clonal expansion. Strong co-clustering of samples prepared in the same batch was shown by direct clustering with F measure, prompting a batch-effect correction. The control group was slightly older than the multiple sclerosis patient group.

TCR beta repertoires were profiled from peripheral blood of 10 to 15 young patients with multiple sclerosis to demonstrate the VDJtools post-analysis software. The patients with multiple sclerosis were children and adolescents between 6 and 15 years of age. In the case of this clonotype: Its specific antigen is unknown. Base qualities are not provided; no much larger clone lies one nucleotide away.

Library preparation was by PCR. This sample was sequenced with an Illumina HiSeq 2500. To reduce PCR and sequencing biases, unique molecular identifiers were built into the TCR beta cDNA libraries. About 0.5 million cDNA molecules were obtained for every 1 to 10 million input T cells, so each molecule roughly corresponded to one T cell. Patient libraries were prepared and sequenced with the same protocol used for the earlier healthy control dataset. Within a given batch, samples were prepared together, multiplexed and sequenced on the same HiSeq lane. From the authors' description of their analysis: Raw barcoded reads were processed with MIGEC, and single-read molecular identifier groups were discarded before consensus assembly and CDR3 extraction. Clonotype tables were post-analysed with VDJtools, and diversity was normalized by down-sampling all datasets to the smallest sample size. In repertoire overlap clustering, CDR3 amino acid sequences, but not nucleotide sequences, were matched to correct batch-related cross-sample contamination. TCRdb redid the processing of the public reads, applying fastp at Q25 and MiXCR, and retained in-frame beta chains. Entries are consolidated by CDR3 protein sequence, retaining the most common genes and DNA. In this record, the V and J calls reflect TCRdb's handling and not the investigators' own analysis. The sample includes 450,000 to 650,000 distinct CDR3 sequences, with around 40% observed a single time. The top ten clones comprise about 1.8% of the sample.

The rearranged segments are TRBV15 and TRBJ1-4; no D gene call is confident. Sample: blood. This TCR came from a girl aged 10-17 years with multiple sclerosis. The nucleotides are TGTGCCACCAGCAGAGATCAAGGATCAAGGGAAAAACTGTTTTTT. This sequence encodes CATSRDQGSREKLFF.